The rows below give T cell receptor beta chains drawn from one sample of a study of OX40 agonist ivuxolimab in advanced cancers. This table comes from immunoSEQ multiplex PCR, and its TCRdb copy is limited to in-frame clones, with some not included. Here the sample spans about 48,000 clones, 75% to 90% being singletons. The material was CD4+ or CD8+ T cells sorted from blood, obtained in a trial of the OX40 agonist ivuxolimab. These receptors originate from an adult with an advanced solid tumor such as melanoma, head and neck, liver or kidney cancer. The conserved cysteine and the conserved F or W are not part of the CDR3 here. A D gene is named only where the DNA matches it firmly.

j_call: TRBJ2-1; v_call: TRBV4-1; d_call: TRBD2; cdr3_aa: ASSQSGVGTYNEQF
j_call: TRBJ2-7; v_call: TRBV9; d_call: NA; cdr3_aa: ASSPRTGDEQY
j_call: TRBJ2-1; v_call: TRBV7-3; d_call: TRBD2; cdr3_aa: ASSLKAPGLADSYNEQF
j_call: TRBJ1-6; v_call: TRBV7-2; d_call: NA; cdr3_aa: ASSREGAHNSPLH
j_call: TRBJ2-4; v_call: TRBV5-5; d_call: NA; cdr3_aa: ASSLRKDPNLAKNIQY
j_call: TRBJ1-6; v_call: TRBV18; d_call: NA; cdr3_aa: ASSSDAFSYNSPLH
j_call: TRBJ1-1; v_call: TRBV5-4; d_call: NA; cdr3_aa: ASSSVGGSTEAF
j_call: TRBJ2-7; v_call: TRBV6-6; d_call: NA; cdr3_aa: ASSPSRGTYEQY
j_call: TRBJ2-7; v_call: TRBV5-6; d_call: NA; cdr3_aa: ASSAGLARDEQY
j_call: TRBJ2-4; v_call: TRBV9; d_call: NA; cdr3_aa: ASSDPLQGDKNIQY
j_call: TRBJ2-7; v_call: TRBV28; d_call: TRBD2; cdr3_aa: ASSSLAGVRHEQY
j_call: TRBJ2-7; v_call: TRBV5-1; d_call: TRBD1; cdr3_aa: ASSFGGQSSYEQY
j_call: TRBJ1-6; v_call: TRBV6-6; d_call: TRBD1; cdr3_aa: ASRLQGNDSPLH
j_call: TRBJ1-5; v_call: TRBV6-1; d_call: NA; cdr3_aa: ASSPAGMQPQH
j_call: TRBJ1-5; v_call: TRBV28; d_call: NA; cdr3_aa: ASSSPLGPTYQPQH
j_call: TRBJ2-5; v_call: TRBV6-6; d_call: NA; cdr3_aa: ASLRTEQETQY
j_call: TRBJ1-4; v_call: TRBV15; d_call: NA; cdr3_aa: ATSRVQHSETNEKLF
j_call: TRBJ1-2; v_call: TRBV12-5; d_call: NA; cdr3_aa: ASGLVRGSNYGYT
j_call: TRBJ1-2; v_call: TRBV7-6; d_call: NA; cdr3_aa: ASSPWTKEGYT
j_call: TRBJ2-2; v_call: TRBV7-9; d_call: NA; cdr3_aa: ASSLMDTGELF
j_call: TRBJ2-7; v_call: TRBV11-1; d_call: TRBD1; cdr3_aa: ASSPDRAYEQY
j_call: TRBJ1-6; v_call: TRBV18; d_call: TRBD1; cdr3_aa: ASSPGQGANNSPLH
j_call: TRBJ2-3; v_call: TRBV28; d_call: NA; cdr3_aa: ASSQSPGLGTHTDTQY
j_call: TRBJ2-3; v_call: TRBV6-1; d_call: NA; cdr3_aa: ASSEALVISTDTQY
j_call: TRBJ1-6; v_call: TRBV7-2; d_call: TRBD1; cdr3_aa: ASSSPTGGPSPLH
j_call: TRBJ1-4; v_call: TRBV2; d_call: NA; cdr3_aa: ASSLTNEKLF
j_call: TRBJ2-1; v_call: TRBV15; d_call: NA; cdr3_aa: ATSTRLVYEQF
j_call: TRBJ2-2; v_call: TRBV7-2; d_call: NA; cdr3_aa: ASTLEGQTGELF
j_call: TRBJ2-5; v_call: TRBV5-1; d_call: NA; cdr3_aa: ASSLGRGETQY
j_call: TRBJ1-4; v_call: TRBV5-1; d_call: TRBD1; cdr3_aa: ASSRQGDEKLF
j_call: TRBJ2-3; v_call: TRBV6-4; d_call: TRBD2; cdr3_aa: ASSDSPLAGGPGDTQY
j_call: TRBJ1-4; v_call: TRBV27; d_call: NA; cdr3_aa: ASSPSTGRNEKLF
j_call: TRBJ2-3; v_call: TRBV30; d_call: NA; cdr3_aa: AWKGGSYTQY
j_call: TRBJ2-5; v_call: TRBV29-1; d_call: NA; cdr3_aa: SGQSGQETQY
j_call: TRBJ2-7; v_call: TRBV28; d_call: NA; cdr3_aa: ASSRAPTTSYEQY
j_call: TRBJ1-3; v_call: TRBV18; d_call: TRBD1; cdr3_aa: ASSPGQGSAGNTIY
j_call: TRBJ2-3; v_call: TRBV19; d_call: NA; cdr3_aa: ASRADSFTDTQY
j_call: TRBJ2-5; v_call: TRBV5-1; d_call: TRBD1; cdr3_aa: ASSLGTGGQETQY
j_call: TRBJ2-7; v_call: TRBV28; d_call: NA; cdr3_aa: ASSLSGIEQY
j_call: TRBJ1-3; v_call: TRBV12-5; d_call: NA; cdr3_aa: ASAWERNTIY
j_call: TRBJ2-1; v_call: TRBV6-5; d_call: TRBD2; cdr3_aa: ASSSPGLAGHNEQF
j_call: TRBJ1-2; v_call: TRBV20-1; d_call: NA; cdr3_aa: SAQQDYGYT
j_call: TRBJ1-6; v_call: TRBV12-5; d_call: NA; cdr3_aa: ASGLVLNSPLH
j_call: TRBJ1-3; v_call: TRBV9; d_call: NA; cdr3_aa: ASSVDGGAAGNTIY
j_call: TRBJ2-2; v_call: TRBV5-1; d_call: TRBD2; cdr3_aa: ASRLGILVSGANTGELF
j_call: TRBJ2-3; v_call: TRBV10-3; d_call: NA; cdr3_aa: AISPQGPSDTQY
j_call: TRBJ1-1; v_call: TRBV19; d_call: NA; cdr3_aa: ASSIDGRQGEAF
j_call: TRBJ2-7; v_call: TRBV6-1; d_call: TRBD1; cdr3_aa: ASRTGLEQY
j_call: TRBJ2-3; v_call: TRBV5-1; d_call: NA; cdr3_aa: ASSSNQADTQY
j_call: TRBJ1-2; v_call: TRBV7-3; d_call: TRBD1; cdr3_aa: ASSLGPGDSYGYT
j_call: TRBJ1-5; v_call: TRBV7-9; d_call: TRBD1; cdr3_aa: ASSLGQGRQDQPQH
j_call: TRBJ1-5; v_call: TRBV4-1; d_call: NA; cdr3_aa: ASSQDGLNQPQH
j_call: TRBJ2-2; v_call: TRBV4-3; d_call: NA; cdr3_aa: ASSQVTGELF
j_call: TRBJ2-5; v_call: TRBV7-9; d_call: NA; cdr3_aa: ASSSRAGSQETQY
j_call: TRBJ2-2; v_call: TRBV9; d_call: TRBD2; cdr3_aa: ASSPRLAGGPNTGELF